This TCR beta chain stems from a study of cytomegalovirus exposure and HLA in healthy donors. CDR1 is SQVTM and CDR2 is ANQGSEA in the germline V gene. With 4 bases clipped from V and 3 bases from J, the junction kept 4 bases outside the gene matches. The CDR3 has 14 amino acids. 60 Vbeta and 13 Jbeta primers were used in PCR. TCRdb's copy holds only in-frame clones and misses some; the assay was immunoSEQ multiplex PCR. The sample carries 170,000 or so clones, approximately 80% recorded once. The chain joins TRBV29-1 to TRBJ1-4; 8 positions agree with TRBD1. The material sequenced was PBMCs. The TCR originated in a young man in good health and CMV-seronegative. CDR3 region: CSVGRGLANEKLFF. The CDR3 bases are TGCAGCGTTGGCAGGGGGCTGGCTAATGAAAAACTGTTTTTT. Variable domain in full (rest from reference TRBV29-1 and TRBJ1-4): SAVISQKPSRDICQRGTSLTIQCQVDSQVTMMFWYRQQPGQSLTLIATANQGSEATYESGFVIDKFPISRPNLTFSTLTVSNMSPEDSSIYLCSVGRGLANEKLFFGSGTQLSVL.